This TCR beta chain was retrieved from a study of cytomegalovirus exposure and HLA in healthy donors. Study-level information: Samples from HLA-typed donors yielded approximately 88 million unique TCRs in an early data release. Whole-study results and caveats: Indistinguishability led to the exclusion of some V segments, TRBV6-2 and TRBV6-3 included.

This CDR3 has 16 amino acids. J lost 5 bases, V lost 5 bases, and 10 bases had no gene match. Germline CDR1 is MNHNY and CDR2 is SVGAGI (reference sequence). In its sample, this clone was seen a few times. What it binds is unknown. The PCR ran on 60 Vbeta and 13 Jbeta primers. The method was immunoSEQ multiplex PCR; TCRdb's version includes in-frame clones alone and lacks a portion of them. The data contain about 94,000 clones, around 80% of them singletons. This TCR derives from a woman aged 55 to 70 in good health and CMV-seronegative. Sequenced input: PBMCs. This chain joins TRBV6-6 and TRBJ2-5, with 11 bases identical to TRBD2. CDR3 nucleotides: TGTGCCAGCAGTGCCCTAGCGGGGGGCCCGTGGGAGACCCAGTACTTC. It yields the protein CASSALAGGPWETQYF.